This TCR beta chain was recovered during a study of response to subunit inactivated influenza vaccine. Trimming removed 0 bases from V and 5 bases from J, with 5 bases in between. CDR3 length: 13 residues. Germline lookup yields CDR1 SGHRS and CDR2 YFSETQ. TCRdb reprocessed the RT-PCR reads with MiXCR, giving one entry per CDR3 protein. The data show some 570,000 distinct CDR3 sequences, around 11% seen once. With regard to this clonotype: Its antigen remains unidentified.

Whole-study results and caveats: Each seasonal influenza vaccination recruits few new T cells, the authors suggested.

This sample also appeared in a second study, on T cells expressing NK-cell markers. This second study notes: TCR beta libraries carry UMIs added by 5'RACE template switching. Underlying the TCR beta repertoires were sorted CD3+CD56+NKG2C+, CD3+CD56+NKG2C- and CD3+CD56-NKG2C+ T cells.

V gene TRBV5-1 combines with J gene TRBJ1-4; D unresolved. The sequencing here drew on PBMCs from blood, taken on the day of vaccination. This TCR was recovered from a man in his fifties or sixties who received an inactivated influenza vaccine. This CDR3 is CASSLDSNEKLFF. The CDR3 DNA reads TGCGCCAGCAGCTTGGATTCGAATGAAAAACTGTTTTTT.